This T cell receptor beta chain was obtained from a study of blood T cell repertoires in COVID-19. About the study: Sources were T cells, B-cell-depleted T cells, or PBMCs; the material itself was cDNA or gDNA.

Per the original data handling: Reference gene primers were amplified, and this amplification served to estimate nucleated cell counts. The data were produced by immunoSEQ multiplex PCR, yet TCRdb's version contains in-frame clones alone and is incomplete. V and J calls plus clone size are reproduced from that table; the DNA served to infer D and trimming. The table has around 220,000 clones, less than 90% seen once. Germline CDR1 is LGHDT and CDR2 is YNNKEL (reference sequence). This CDR3 region has 19 residues. V lost 0 bases to trimming and J lost 1 base; unmatched junction nucleotides: 9. This clone was seen many times.

The chain links TRBV3-1 (or the pseudogene TRBV3-2) to TRBJ1-6, with TRBD1 identical over 7 bases. What was sequenced was peripheral blood. This TCR came from a woman aged 45 to 65 with acute or convalescent COVID-19. The CDR3 sequence: CASSQDHRGGQSYNSPLHF. CDR3 coding DNA: TGTGCCAGCAGCCAAGATCATCGGGGGGGACAGTCCTATAATTCACCCCTCCACTTT.